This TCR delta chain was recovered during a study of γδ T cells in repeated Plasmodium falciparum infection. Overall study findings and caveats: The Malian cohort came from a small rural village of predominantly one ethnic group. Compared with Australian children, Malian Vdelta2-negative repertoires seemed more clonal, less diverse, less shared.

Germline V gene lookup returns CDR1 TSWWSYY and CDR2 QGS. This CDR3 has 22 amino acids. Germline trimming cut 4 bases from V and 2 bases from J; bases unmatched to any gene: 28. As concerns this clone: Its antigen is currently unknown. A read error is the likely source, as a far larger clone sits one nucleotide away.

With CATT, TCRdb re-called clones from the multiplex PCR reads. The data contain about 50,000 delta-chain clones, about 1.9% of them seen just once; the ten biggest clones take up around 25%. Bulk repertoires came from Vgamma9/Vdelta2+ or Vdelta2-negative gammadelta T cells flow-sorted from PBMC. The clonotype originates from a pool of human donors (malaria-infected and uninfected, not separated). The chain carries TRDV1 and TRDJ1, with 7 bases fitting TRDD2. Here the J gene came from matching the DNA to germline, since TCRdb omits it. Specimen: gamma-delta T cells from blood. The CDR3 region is CALGGMTFLRPWLPVLTDKLIF. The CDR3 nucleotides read TGTGCTCTTGGGGGCATGACTTTCCTACGCCCTTGGCTACCAGTTCTAACCGATAAACTCATCTTT.